Presented here are 25 T cell receptor beta chains from one specimen sequenced in a study of human T cells and chemical hapten exposure. TCRdb fed the RACE reads into MiXCR, producing one record per CDR3 protein. This sample has about 130,000 distinct CDR3 sequences, with more than 7.5% found just once. Specified time point: healthy volunteer bleed at 2 weeks. The study extracted total RNA from unfractionated whole blood. Input material: whole blood. The source is a male donor in good health. Some clones in this sample may be carry-over from other donors' samples.

This clonotype showed up just a few times. The CDR3 region is CASSPNRNSPLHF. The CDR3 bases are TGTGCCAGCAGCCCGAACCGAAATTCACCCCTCCACTTT. This chain joins TRBV7-2 and TRBJ1-6; D ambiguous. The germline CDR1 and CDR2 sequences are SGHTA and FQGNSA. The CDR3 contains 13 residues. V was shortened by 5 bases and J by 7 bases, with 9 bases between the two germline ends.

In this sample, this clonotype turned up many times. The rearrangement joins TRBV13 to TRBJ2-7; TRBD1 might be the D (7 bases). V was pared by 5 bases and J by 3 bases, with 11 bases between. The CDR3 is 13 residues long. Germline values: CDR1 PRHDT, CDR2 FYEKMQ (reference sequence). The CDR3 DNA follows: TGTGCCAGCAGCGCGGGACAGTACTACGAGCAGTACTTC. Translating it yields CASSAGQYYEQYF. The full variable domain, rest sourced from reference TRBV13 and TRBJ2-7, is AAGVIQSPRHLIKEKRETATLKCYPIPRHDTVYWYQQGPGQDPQFLISFYEKMQSDKGSIPDRFSAQQFSDYHSELNMSSLELGDSALYFCASSAGQYYEQYFGPGTRLTVT.

The chain recombines TRBV6-2 or TRBV6-3 with TRBJ1-2; D unclear. With 7 bases removed from V and 5 bases from J, the gap between germline ends came to 17 bases. The germline V gene encodes CDR1 MNHEY and CDR2 SVGEGT. The CDR3 has 14 residues. The CDR3 sequence: CASIPSLGAYGYTF. The CDR3 coding sequence is TGTGCCAGCATACCGTCCTTGGGCGCTTATGGCTACACCTTC.

This chain connects TRBV6-5 to TRBJ2-1; no clear D gene. V was trimmed by 0 bases and J by 1 base, leaving 13 bases between them. The germline V gene encodes CDR1 MNHEY and CDR2 SVGAGI. The CDR3 contains 17 residues. CDR3 bases: TGTGCCAGCAGTTACTCTGTGGGTTTAGATTCCTACAATGAGCAGTTCTTC. It translates to CASSYSVGLDSYNEQFF.

The chain combines TRBV3-1 with TRBJ2-6; D might be TRBD2 (6 bases). CDR3 size: 18 residues. V was shortened by 1 base and J by 0 bases, with 13 bases between the two germline ends. The germline V gene has CDR1 LGHDT and CDR2 YNNKEL (reference sequence). CDR3 in amino acids: CASSQVTGVSSGANVLTF. The CDR3 nucleotides read TGTGCCAGCAGCCAAGTTACGGGAGTCAGCTCTGGGGCCAACGTCCTGACTTTC.

This clonotype was observed a handful of times. The chain has TRBV11-2 and TRBJ2-7, with 11 bases lining up with TRBD2. The CDR3 sequence is 16 residues long. CDR1 is SGHAT, CDR2 FQNNGV, per germline. The trim removed 5 bases at V and 3 bases at J, leaving 9 bases unmatched. The CDR3 here is CASSPRTSGPLYEQYF. The CDR3 coding sequence is TGTGCCAGCAGCCCGAGGACTAGCGGGCCCCTCTACGAGCAGTACTTC. Full variable domain (remainder filled in from reference TRBV11-2 and TRBJ2-7): EAGVAQSPRYKIIEKRQSVAFWCNPISGHATLYWYQQILGQGPKLLIQFQNNGVVDDSQLPKDRFSAERLKGVDSTLKIQPAKLEDSAVYLCASSPRTSGPLYEQYFGPGTRLTVT.

This clonotype was counted only a few times. The CDR3 bases are TGTGCCAGCAGAGCCTCTGGGGCCAACGTCCTGACTTTC. Protein: CASRASGANVLTF. The rearrangement links TRBV6-6 to TRBJ2-6, with D hard to call. CDR3 length: 13 amino acids. Germline loops: CDR1 MNHNY, CDR2 SVGAGI (reference sequence). V lost 6 bases and J 0 bases, leaving 3 bases between the germline ends.

This chain connects TRBV14 to TRBJ2-7; D tentatively reads TRBD1 or TRBD2 (6 bases each). The germline CDR1 and CDR2 sequences are SGHDN and FVKESK. Trimming took 1 base from V and 4 from J, leaving 17 bases between them. The CDR3 is made up of 16 amino acids. Written as DNA, the CDR3 is TGTGCCAGCAGCCAAGGAACTGGGACGGGGGCGTACGAGCAGTACTTC. Encoded protein: CASSQGTGTGAYEQYF.

This clonotype was observed many times. The J gene is TRBJ1-4, the V gene TRBV7-2; no firm D call. The CDR3 is 15 residues long. Germline-derived CDR1 and CDR2 are SGHTA and FQGNSA. V lost 4 bases, J lost 7 bases, and 16 bases lay in between. DNA for the CDR3: TGTGCCAGCAGCTCGGGCCCGGGCAAGGGTGAAAAACTGTTTTTT. Encoded protein: CASSSGPGKGEKLFF.

This clonotype was detected a few times. DNA of the CDR3: TGCAGTGCTAGAGACCTTTCACCAGACAGGGAATTAATAACAACTGAAGCTTTCTTT. Its protein is CSARDLSPDRELITTEAFF. The J gene is TRBJ1-1, the V gene TRBV20-1; 7 bases agree with TRBD1. This CDR3 is 19 amino acids long. J was trimmed by 5 bases and V by 0 bases; bases with no gene match: 21. Germline V CDR1 and CDR2: DFQATT, SNEGSKA (reference sequence).

This clonotype occurred a few times. This sequence joins TRBV19 and TRBJ2-3, with D possibly being TRBD1 (6 bases). This CDR3 spans 15 amino acids. The germline V gene encodes CDR1 LNHDA and CDR2 SQIVND (reference sequence). Trimming pared 5 bases from V and 4 bases from J, leaving 16 bases between. The CDR3 sequence: CASSYRGEGADTQYF. In nucleotides, the CDR3 is TGTGCCAGTAGTTACCGGGGAGAGGGGGCAGATACGCAGTATTTT.

This clonotype was seen only a few times. This sequence joins TRBV6-5 and TRBJ1-2, with D perhaps TRBD1 (5 bases). Trimming took off 2 bases at V and 2 bases at J, with 15 bases between the two ends. The CDR3 consists of 16 residues. Germline V gene lookup returns CDR1 MNHEY and CDR2 SVGAGI. CDR3 nucleotide sequence: TGTGCCAGCAGTTACGGGGCCCCGGACAAGAACTATGGCTACACCTTC. Translated, it gives CASSYGAPDKNYGYTF.

This clonotype was picked up many times. The rearrangement links TRBV9 to TRBJ2-1, with D possibly matching TRBD2 (6 bases). The CDR3 runs 14 residues. The germline gives CDR1 SGDLS, CDR2 YYNGEE. Trimming removed 4 bases at V and 7 bases at J, with 15 bases between. The chain's CDR3 is CASSPRGGSNEQFF. The CDR3 DNA reads TGTGCCAGCAGCCCCCGAGGAGGGTCGAATGAGCAGTTCTTC.

The chain links TRBV7-9 to TRBJ2-1; D not resolved. CDR1 and CDR2 from the germline V gene are SEHNR and FQNEAQ (reference sequence). The V end lost 0 bases, the J end lost 6 bases, and 9 bases lay between the germline ends. This CDR3 region has 14 residues. As DNA, the CDR3 is TGTGCCAGCAGCTTAGCGCTGGTGGGCAATGAGCAGTTCTTC. Translated, it gives CASSLALVGNEQFF.

This clonotype was found a few times. The chain joins TRBV20-1 to TRBJ1-5, with unresolved D. Germline V lookup: CDR1 DFQATT, CDR2 SNEGSKA (reference sequence). Between the trimmed V and J ends, which lost 3 bases and 4 bases, there was a span of 19 bases. The CDR3 runs 16 residues. The CDR3 DNA follows: TGCAGTGCTAGCGACTCCGGGCAGTCCCTGAATCAGCCCCAGCATTTT. Encoded protein: CSASDSGQSLNQPQHF.

The table lists this clonotype with a few counts. CDR3 DNA: TGTGCCAGTAGGACAGGGGTCTATGGCTACACCTTC. As protein: CASRTGVYGYTF. V and J are TRBV6-5 and TRBJ1-2; 9 bases agree with TRBD1. Germline V gene lookup returns CDR1 MNHEY and CDR2 SVGAGI. The J segment lost 4 bases and the V segment lost 9 bases, leaving 3 bases of the junction unmatched. The CDR3 is made up of 12 amino acids.

CDR3 amino acids: CASSLRGENEQFF. The CDR3 DNA is TGTGCCAGCAGTTTAAGGGGGGAGAATGAGCAGTTCTTC. J is TRBJ2-1 and V is TRBV27, with D perhaps matching TRBD1 or TRBD2 (6 bases each). Germline loops: CDR1 MNHEY, CDR2 SMNVEV (reference sequence). Trimming stripped 2 bases from V and 7 bases from J, with 9 bases between. The CDR3 contains 13 residues.

This clonotype was seen ten or more times. The chain has TRBV5-4 and TRBJ2-3; 14 nucleotides agree with TRBD2. Trimming cost V 0 bases and J 1 base; bases outside gene matches: 4. Germline CDR1 and CDR2: SGHNT and YYREEE (reference sequence). CDR3 size: 18 residues. CDR3 DNA: TGTGCCAGCAGCTTGGTGGGACTAGCGGGAGCTGGCACAGATACGCAGTATTTT. Residues: CASSLVGLAGAGTDTQYF.

The chain carries TRBV10-3 and TRBJ2-2; TRBD2 might be the D (5 bases). The germline CDR1 and CDR2 sequences are ENHRY and SYGVKD. The CDR3 is 14 residues long. V was pared by 8 bases and J by 1 base, with 11 bases between. DNA for the CDR3: TGTGCCATCGGACCCCGGGGGAACACCGGGGAGCTGTTTTTT. It translates to CAIGPRGNTGELFF.

Many counts were recorded for this clonotype. The rearrangement uses TRBV6-5 and TRBJ2-7; TRBD2 matches 15 bases. J lost 6 bases, V lost 6 bases, and 3 bases had no gene match. This CDR3 is 14 amino acids long. Looked up from germline, CDR1 is MNHEY and CDR2 is SVGAGI. CDR3 region: CASREGLAGGEQYF. In nucleotides, the CDR3 is TGTGCCAGCAGAGAGGGACTAGCGGGAGGCGAGCAGTACTTC.

The CDR3, as DNA: TGTGCCAGCAGTCCCTTCCCAGTCTACGAGCAGTACTTC. Protein: CASSPFPVYEQYF. V gene TRBV7-8 combines with J gene TRBJ2-7; D ambiguous. The germline V and J ends were trimmed by 6 bases and 3 bases, with 12 bases remaining between them. This CDR3 is 13 amino acids long. Looked up from germline, CDR1 is SGHVS and CDR2 is FQNEAQ.

This clonotype came up many times. The rearrangement links TRBV5-1 to TRBJ2-1; 10 bases map to TRBD1. V lost 2 bases, J lost 6 bases, and 8 bases stayed unmatched. There are 16 residues in the CDR3. Germline V gene sequence: CDR1 SGHRS, CDR2 YFSETQ. The CDR3 sequence is CASSFSGQGNINEQFF. In DNA, the CDR3 is TGCGCCAGCAGCTTCTCGGGACAGGGGAATATCAATGAGCAGTTCTTC.

V usage is TRBV10-3 and J usage is TRBJ2-7; 8 nucleotides align to TRBD1. Per germline, CDR1 ENHRY and CDR2 SYGVKD. Unmatched junction bases numbered 15, after V lost 6 bases and J lost 5 bases. This CDR3 has 16 amino acids. In DNA, the CDR3 is TGTGCCATCAGCCGAGACGACGGGACAGGATCTAACGAGCAGTACTTC. Protein: CAISRDDGTGSNEQYF.

This clonotype was recorded at least ten times. This sequence joins TRBV4-1 and TRBJ1-2; unclear D gene. V lost 0 bases and J lost 4, with 18 bases in between. The CDR3 has 17 amino acids. Germline CDR1 reads MGHRA; CDR2 reads YSYEKL. For the CDR3, the DNA is TGCGCCAGCAGCCAAGAGTCAAACTCGGGGATGAGCTATGGCTACACCTTC. Translated: CASSQESNSGMSYGYTF.

This clonotype was observed many times. This chain joins TRBV6-5 and TRBJ2-7; 12 nucleotides line up with TRBD1. Per the germline V gene, CDR1 is MNHEY and CDR2 is SVGAGI. This CDR3 contains 15 residues. Germline trimming cut 0 bases from V and 6 bases from J; bases unmatched to any gene: 3. The CDR3 bases are TGTGCCAGCAGTTACTCCGGGACAGGGGGCATCGAGCAGTACTTC. Translated, it gives CASSYSGTGGIEQYF.